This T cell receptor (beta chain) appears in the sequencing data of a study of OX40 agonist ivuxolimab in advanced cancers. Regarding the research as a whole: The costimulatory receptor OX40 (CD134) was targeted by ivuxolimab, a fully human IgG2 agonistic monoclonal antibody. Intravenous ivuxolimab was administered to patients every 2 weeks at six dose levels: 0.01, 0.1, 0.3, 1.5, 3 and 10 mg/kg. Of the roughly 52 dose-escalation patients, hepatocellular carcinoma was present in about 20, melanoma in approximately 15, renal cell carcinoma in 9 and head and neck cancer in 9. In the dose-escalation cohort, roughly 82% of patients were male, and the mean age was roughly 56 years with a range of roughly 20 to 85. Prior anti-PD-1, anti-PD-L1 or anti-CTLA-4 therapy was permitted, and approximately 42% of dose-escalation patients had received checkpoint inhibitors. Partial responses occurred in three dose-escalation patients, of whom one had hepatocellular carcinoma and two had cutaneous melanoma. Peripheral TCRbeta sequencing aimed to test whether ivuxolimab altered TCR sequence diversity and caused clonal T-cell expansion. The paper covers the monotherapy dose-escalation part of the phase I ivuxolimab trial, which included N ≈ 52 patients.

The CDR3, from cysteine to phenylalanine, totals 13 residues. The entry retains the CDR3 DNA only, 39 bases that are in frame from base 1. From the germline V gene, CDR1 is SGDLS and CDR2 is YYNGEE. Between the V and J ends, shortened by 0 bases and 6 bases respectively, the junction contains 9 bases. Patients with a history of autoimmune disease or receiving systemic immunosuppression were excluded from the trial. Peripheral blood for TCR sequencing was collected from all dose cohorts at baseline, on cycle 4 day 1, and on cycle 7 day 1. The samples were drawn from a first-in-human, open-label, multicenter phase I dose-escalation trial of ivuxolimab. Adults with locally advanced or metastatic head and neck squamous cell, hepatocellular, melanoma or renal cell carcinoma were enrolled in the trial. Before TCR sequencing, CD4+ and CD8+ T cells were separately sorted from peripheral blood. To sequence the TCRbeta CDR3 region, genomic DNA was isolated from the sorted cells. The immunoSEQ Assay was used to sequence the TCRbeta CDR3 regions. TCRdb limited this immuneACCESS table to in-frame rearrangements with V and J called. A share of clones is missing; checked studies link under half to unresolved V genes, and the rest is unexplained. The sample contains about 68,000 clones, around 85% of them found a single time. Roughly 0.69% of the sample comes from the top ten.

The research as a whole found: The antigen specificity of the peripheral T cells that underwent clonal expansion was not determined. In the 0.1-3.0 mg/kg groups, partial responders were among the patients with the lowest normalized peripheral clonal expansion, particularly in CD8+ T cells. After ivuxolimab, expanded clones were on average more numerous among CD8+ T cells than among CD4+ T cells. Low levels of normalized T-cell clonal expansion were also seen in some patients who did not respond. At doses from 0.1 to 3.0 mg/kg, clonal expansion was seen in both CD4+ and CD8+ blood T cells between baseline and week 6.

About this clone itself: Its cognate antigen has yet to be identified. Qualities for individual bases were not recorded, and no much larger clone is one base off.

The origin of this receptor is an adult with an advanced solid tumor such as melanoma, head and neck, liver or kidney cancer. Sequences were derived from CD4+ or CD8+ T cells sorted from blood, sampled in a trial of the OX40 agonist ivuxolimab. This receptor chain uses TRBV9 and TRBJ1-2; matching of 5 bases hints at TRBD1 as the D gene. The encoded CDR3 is CASSVAPGDGYTF. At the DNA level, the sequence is TGTGCCAGCAGCGTAGCCCCGGGGGATGGCTACACCTTC.